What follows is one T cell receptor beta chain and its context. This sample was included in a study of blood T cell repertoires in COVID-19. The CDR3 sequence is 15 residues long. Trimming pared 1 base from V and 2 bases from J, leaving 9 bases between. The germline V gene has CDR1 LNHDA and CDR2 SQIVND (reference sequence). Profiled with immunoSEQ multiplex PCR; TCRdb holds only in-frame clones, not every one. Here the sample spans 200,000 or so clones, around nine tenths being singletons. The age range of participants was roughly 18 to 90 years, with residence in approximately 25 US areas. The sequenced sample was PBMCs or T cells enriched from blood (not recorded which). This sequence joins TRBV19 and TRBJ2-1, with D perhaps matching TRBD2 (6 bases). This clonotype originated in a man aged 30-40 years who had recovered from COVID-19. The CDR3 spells CASSIAGGPYNEQFF. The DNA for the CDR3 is TGTGCCAGTAGTATAGCCGGGGGTCCCTACAATGAGCAGTTCTTC.